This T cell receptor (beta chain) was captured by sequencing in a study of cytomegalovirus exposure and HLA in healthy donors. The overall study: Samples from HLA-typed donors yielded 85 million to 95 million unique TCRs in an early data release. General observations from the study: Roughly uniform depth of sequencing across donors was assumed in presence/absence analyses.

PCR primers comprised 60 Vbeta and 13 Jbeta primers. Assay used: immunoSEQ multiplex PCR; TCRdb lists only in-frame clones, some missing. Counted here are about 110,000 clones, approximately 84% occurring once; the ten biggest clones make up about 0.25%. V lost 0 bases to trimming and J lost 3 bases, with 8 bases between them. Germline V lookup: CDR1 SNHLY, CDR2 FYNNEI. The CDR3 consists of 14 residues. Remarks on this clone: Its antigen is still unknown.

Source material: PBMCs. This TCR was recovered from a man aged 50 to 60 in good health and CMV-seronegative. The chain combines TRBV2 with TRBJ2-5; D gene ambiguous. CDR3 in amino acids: CASSEAIQEETQYF. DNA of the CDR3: TGTGCCAGCAGTGAAGCTATCCAGGAAGAGACCCAGTACTTC.